This T cell receptor (beta chain) was obtained from a study of CD8+ T cells in alopecia areata. Study summary: Affected scalp percentage gauged treated patients' severity. General study points: Elevated clonality characterized lesional scalp relative to normal scalp, particularly in alopecia totalis/universalis. Among the top 100, expanded CD8+ clones were significantly decreased by tofacitinib, as was scalp clonality.

Treatment given: oral pan-JAK inhibitor, 5-10 mg twice daily. A FACSAria was used to sort CD4+ and CD8+ T cells. These cells came from PBMCs. Regarding this clone: Its specificity is not known.

CDR3 size: 11 residues. Germline CDR1 reads LNHNV; CDR2 reads YYDKDF (reference sequence). Trimming took off 7 bases at V and 4 bases at J, with 5 bases between the two ends. Investigators isolated RNA and reverse transcribed it into cDNA to act as the sequencing template. TCRdb's copy holds only in-frame clones and misses some; the assay was immunoSEQ multiplex PCR. The sample records approximately 170,000 clones, less than 80% being singletons. V and J are TRBV15 and TRBJ2-4; D unclear. This TCR came from a human donor with alopecia areata. Sequencing was performed on CD4+ T cells sorted from blood, taken at week 24, from a patient treated with tofacitinib. The chain's CDR3 is CATTQKNIQYF. The CDR3 DNA is TGTGCCACCACACAGAAAAACATTCAGTACTTC.